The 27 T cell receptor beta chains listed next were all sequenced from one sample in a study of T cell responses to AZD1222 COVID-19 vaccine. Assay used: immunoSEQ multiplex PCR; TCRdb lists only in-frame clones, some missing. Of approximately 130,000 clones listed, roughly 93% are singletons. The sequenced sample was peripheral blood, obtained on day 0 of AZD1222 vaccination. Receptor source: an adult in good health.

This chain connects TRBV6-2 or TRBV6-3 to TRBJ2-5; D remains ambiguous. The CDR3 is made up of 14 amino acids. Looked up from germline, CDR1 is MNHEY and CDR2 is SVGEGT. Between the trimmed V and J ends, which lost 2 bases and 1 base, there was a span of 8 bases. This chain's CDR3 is CASSYAAIQETQYF. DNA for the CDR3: TGTGCCAGCAGTTACGCGGCCATCCAAGAGACCCAGTACTTC.

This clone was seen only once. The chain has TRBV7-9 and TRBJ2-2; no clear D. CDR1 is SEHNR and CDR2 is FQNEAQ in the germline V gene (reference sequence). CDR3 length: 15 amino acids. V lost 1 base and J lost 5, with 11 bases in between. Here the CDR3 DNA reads TGTGCCAGCAGCTTAGTGGGATTGCGGACCGGGGAGCTGTTTTTT. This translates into CASSLVGLRTGELFF. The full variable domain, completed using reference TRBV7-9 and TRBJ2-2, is DTGVSQNPRHKITKRGQNVTFRCDPISEHNRLYWYRQTLGQGPEFLTYFQNEAQLEKSRLLSDRFSAERPKGSFSTLEIQRTEQGDSAMYLCASSLVGLRTGELFFGEGSRLTVL.

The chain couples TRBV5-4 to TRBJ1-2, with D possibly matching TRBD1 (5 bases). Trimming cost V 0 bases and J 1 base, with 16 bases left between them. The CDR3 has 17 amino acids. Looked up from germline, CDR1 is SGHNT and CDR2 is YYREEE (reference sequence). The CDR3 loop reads CASSLVFKTADNYGYTF. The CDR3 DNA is TGTGCCAGCAGCTTGGTCTTTAAGACAGCCGATAACTATGGCTACACCTTC.

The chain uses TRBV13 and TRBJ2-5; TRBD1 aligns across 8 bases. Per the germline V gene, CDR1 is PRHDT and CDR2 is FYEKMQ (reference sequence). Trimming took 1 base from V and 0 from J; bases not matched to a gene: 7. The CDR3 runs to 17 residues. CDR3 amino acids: CASSLEGTGTYQETQYF. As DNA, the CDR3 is TGTGCCAGCAGCTTAGAGGGGACAGGAACGTACCAAGAGACCCAGTACTTC.

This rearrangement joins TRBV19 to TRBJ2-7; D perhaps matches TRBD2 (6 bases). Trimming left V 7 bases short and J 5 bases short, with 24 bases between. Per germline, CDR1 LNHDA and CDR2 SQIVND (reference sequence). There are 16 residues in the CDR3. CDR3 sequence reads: CASKPPHSGREHEQYF. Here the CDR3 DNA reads TGTGCCAGTAAGCCCCCCCACTCGGGTCGGGAGCACGAGCAGTACTTC.

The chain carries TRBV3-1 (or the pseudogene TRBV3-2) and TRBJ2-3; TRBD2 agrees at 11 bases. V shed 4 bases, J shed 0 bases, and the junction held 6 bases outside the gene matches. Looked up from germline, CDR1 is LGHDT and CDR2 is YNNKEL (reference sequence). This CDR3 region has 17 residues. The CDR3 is CASSLRLAGGSTDTQYF. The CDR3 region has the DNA TGTGCCAGCAGCCTGCGTCTAGCGGGGGGTAGCACAGATACGCAGTATTTT.

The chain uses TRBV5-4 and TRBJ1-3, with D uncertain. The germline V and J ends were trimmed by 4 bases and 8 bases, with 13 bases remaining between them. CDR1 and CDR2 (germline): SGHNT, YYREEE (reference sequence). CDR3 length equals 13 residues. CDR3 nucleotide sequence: TGTGCCAGCAGCCTCGGAACCGAAGACACCATATATTTT. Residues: CASSLGTEDTIYF.

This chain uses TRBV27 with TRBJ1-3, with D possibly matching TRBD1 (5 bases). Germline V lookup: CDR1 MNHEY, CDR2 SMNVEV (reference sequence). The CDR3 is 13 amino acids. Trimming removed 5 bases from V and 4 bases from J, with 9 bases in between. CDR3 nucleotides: TGTGCCAGCAGTATCAGGGAAGGAAACACCATATATTTT. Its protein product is CASSIREGNTIYF.

CDR3: CASKGQNNQPQHF. The CDR3 nucleotides are TGTGCCAGCAAAGGCCAGAACAATCAGCCCCAGCATTTT. V and J are TRBV2 and TRBJ1-5; D not certain. This CDR3 has 13 amino acids. Germline V gives CDR1 SNHLY, CDR2 FYNNEI. V was trimmed by 7 bases and J by 3 bases, leaving 10 bases between them.

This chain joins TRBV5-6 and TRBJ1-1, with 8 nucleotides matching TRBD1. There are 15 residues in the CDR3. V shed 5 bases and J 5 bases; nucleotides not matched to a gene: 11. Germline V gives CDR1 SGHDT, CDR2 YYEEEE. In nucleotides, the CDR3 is TGTGCCAGCAGTTCATCAACAGGGGGGAGGACTGAAGCTTTCTTT. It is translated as CASSSSTGGRTEAFF.

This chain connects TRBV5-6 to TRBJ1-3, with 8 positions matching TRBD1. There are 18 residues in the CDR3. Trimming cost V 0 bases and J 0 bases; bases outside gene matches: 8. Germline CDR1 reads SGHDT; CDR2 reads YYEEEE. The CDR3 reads CASSLEGDRTSSGNTIYF. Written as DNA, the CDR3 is TGTGCCAGCAGCTTGGAAGGGGACAGGACAAGCTCTGGAAACACCATATATTTT. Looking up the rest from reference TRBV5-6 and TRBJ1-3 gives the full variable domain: DAGVTQSPTHLIKTRGQQVTLRCSPKSGHDTVSWYQQALGQGPQFIFQYYEEEERQRGNFPDRFSGHQFPNYSSELNVNALLLGDSALYLCASSLEGDRTSSGNTIYFGEGSWLTVV.

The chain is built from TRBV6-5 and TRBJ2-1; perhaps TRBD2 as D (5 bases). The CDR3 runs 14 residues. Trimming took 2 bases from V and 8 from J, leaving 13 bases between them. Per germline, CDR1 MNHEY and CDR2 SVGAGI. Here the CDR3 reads CASSYENTGDEQFF. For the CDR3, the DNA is TGTGCCAGCAGTTACGAAAACACCGGGGATGAGCAGTTCTTC.

In DNA, the CDR3 is TGTGCCAGCAGCTTGGCCCGGACAGCCCGCTCCTACGAGCAGTACTTC. This gives the protein CASSLARTARSYEQYF. The V and J genes are TRBV5-6 and TRBJ2-7, with D perhaps matching TRBD1 (6 bases). Germline V gene data show CDR1 as SGHDT and CDR2 as YYEEEE. This CDR3 is 16 amino acids long. The V and J ends lost 0 bases and 0 bases respectively, with 13 bases between them.

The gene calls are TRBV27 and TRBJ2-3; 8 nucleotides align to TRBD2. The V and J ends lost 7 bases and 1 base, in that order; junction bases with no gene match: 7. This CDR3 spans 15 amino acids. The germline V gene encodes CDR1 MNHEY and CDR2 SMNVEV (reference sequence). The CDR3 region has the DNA TGTGCCAGCATACCCGGGGGGGTGGGCACAGATACGCAGTATTTT. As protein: CASIPGGVGTDTQYF.

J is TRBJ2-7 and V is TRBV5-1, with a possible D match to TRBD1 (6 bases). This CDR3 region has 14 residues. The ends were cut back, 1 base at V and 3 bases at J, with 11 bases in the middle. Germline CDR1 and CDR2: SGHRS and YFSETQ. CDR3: CASSLWQGIYEQYF. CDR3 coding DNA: TGCGCCAGCAGCTTGTGGCAGGGGATCTACGAGCAGTACTTC.

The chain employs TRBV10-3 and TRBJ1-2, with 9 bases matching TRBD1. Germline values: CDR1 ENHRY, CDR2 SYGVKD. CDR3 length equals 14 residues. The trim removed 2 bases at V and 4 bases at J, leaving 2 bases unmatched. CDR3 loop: CAISEGQGPYGYTF. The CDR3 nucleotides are TGTGCCATCAGTGAGGGACAGGGGCCCTATGGCTACACCTTC.

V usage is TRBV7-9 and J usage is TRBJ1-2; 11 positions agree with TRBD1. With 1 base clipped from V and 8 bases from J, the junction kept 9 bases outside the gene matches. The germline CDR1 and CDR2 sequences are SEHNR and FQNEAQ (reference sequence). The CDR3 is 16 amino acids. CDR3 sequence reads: CASSLVEPGQGDGYTF. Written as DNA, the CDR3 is TGTGCCAGCAGCTTAGTAGAACCGGGACAGGGGGACGGCTACACCTTC.

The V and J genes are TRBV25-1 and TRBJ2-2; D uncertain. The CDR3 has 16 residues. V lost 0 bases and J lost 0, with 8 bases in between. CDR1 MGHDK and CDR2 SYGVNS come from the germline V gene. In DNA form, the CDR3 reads TGTGCCAGCAGTGAATACGGGCAGCCGAACACCGGGGAGCTGTTTTTT. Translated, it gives CASSEYGQPNTGELFF.

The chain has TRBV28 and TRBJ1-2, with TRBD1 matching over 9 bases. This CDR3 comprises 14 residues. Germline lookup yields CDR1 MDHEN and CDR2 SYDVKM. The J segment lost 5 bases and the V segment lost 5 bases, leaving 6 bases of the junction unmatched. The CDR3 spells CASSTGGGEYGYTF. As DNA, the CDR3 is TGTGCCAGCAGTACAGGGGGCGGGGAGTATGGCTACACCTTC.

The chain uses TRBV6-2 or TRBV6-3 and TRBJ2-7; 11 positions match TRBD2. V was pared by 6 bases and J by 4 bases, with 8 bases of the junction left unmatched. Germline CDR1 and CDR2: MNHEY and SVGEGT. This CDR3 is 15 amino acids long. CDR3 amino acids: CASSAGTSGVYEQYF. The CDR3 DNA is TGTGCCAGCAGCGCCGGGACTAGCGGCGTGTACGAGCAGTACTTC.

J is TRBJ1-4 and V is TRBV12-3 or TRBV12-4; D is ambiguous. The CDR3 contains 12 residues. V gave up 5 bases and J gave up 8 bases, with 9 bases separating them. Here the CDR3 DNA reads TGTGCCAGCAGTCGAGGGTCCGAAAAACTGTTTTTT. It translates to CASSRGSEKLFF.

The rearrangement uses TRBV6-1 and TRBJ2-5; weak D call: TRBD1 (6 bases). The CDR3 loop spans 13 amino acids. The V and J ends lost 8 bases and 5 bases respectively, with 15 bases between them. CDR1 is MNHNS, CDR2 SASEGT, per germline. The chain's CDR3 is CASRRPQGETQYF. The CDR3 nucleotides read TGTGCCAGCCGACGCCCACAGGGTGAGACCCAGTACTTC.

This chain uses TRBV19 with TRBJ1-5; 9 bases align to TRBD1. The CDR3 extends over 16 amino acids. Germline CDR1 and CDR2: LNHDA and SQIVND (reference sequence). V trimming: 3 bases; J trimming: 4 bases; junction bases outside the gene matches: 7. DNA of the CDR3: TGTGCCAGTAGTATCGAACAGGGGGCTTATAATCAGCCCCAGCATTTT. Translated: CASSIEQGAYNQPQHF.

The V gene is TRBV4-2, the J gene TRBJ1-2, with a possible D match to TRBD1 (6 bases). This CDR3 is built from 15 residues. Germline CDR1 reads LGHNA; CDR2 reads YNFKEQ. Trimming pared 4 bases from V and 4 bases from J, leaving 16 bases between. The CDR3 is CASSRGTGQLYGYTF. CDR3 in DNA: TGTGCCAGCAGCCGAGGGACTGGACAGCTCTATGGCTACACCTTC.

This chain's CDR3 is CASSPPGSVGAHGYTF. The CDR3 DNA reads as TGTGCCAGCTCACCACCTGGGTCAGTGGGAGCGCATGGCTACACCTTC. J is TRBJ1-2 and V is TRBV18; D uncertain. V lost 0 bases and J 6 bases, leaving 17 bases between the germline ends. In germline, CDR1 is KGHSH, CDR2 LQKENI. This CDR3 has 16 amino acids.

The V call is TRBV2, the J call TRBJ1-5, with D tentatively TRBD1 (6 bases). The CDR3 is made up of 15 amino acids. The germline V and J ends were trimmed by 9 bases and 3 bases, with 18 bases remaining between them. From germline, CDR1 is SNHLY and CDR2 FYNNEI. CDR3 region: CASRVRGADNQPQHF. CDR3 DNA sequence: TGTGCCAGTCGGGTTAGGGGGGCCGACAATCAGCCCCAGCATTTT.

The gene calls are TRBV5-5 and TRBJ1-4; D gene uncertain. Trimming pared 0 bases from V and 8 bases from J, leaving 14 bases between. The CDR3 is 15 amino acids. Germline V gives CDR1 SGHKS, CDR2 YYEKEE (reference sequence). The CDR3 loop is CASSLGLQSREKLFF. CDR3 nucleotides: TGTGCCAGCAGCTTGGGCCTCCAAAGTAGGGAAAAACTGTTTTTT.